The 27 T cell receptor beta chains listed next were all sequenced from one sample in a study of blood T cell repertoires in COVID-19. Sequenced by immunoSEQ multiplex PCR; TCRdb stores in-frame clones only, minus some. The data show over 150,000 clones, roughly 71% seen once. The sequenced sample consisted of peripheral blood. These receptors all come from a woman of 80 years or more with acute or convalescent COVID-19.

CDR3: CASSDTGGATFRGYTF. The CDR3 DNA reads as TGTGCCAGCAGTGATACGGGGGGAGCAACCTTTCGGGGCTACACCTTC. The chain combines TRBV6-1 with TRBJ1-2, with TRBD1 as a possible D gene (5 bases). The CDR3 consists of 16 residues. V lost 3 bases, J lost 8 bases, and 22 bases lay in between. Germline V gene lookup returns CDR1 MNHNS and CDR2 SASEGT.

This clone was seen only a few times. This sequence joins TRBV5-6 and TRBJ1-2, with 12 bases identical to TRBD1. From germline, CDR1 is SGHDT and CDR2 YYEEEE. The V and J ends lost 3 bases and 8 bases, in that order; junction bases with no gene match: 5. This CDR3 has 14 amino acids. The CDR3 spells CASSSGQGARGYTF. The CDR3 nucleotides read TGTGCCAGCAGCTCGGGACAGGGGGCTCGGGGCTACACCTTC.

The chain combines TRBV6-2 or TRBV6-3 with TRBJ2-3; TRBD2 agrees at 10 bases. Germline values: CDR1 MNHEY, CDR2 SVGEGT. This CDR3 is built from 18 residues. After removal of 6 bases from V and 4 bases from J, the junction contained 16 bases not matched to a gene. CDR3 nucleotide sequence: TGTGCCAGCAGCCGTCAACCTACGCTAGCGGGGGAGGCAGATACGCAGTATTTT. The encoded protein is CASSRQPTLAGEADTQYF.

The CDR3 spells CASSQGAGTGDSPLHF. The CDR3 DNA reads as TGCGCCAGCAGCCAAGGGGCCGGGACAGGGGATTCACCCCTCCACTTT. The chain links TRBV4-3 to TRBJ1-6, with TRBD1 matching 10 bases. This CDR3 is 16 amino acids long. The J segment lost 8 bases and the V segment lost 1 base, leaving 5 bases of the junction unmatched. Germline values: CDR1 LGHNA, CDR2 YSLEER.

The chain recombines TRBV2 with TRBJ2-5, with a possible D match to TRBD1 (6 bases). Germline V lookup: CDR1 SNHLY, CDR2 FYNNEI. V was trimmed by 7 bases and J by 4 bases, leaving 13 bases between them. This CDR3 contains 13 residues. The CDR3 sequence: CASTGAIAETQYF. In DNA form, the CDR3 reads TGTGCCAGCACAGGGGCGATCGCAGAGACCCAGTACTTC.

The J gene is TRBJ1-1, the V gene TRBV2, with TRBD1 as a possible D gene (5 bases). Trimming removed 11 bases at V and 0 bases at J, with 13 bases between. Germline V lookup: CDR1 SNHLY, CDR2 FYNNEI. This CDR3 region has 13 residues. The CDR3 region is CAGAPFMNTEAFF. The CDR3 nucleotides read TGTGCCGGGGCCCCCTTCATGAACACTGAAGCTTTCTTT.

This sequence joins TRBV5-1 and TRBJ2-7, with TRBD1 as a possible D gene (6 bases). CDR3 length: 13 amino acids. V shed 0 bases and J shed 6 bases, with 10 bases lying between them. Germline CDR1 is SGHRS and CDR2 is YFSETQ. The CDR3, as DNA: TGCGCCAGCAGCTTGGGCCCAGGGGCCGAGCAGTACTTC. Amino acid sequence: CASSLGPGAEQYF.

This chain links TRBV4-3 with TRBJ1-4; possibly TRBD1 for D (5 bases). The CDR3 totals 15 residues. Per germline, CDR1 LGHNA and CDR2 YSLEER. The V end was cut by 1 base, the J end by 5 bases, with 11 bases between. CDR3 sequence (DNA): TGCGCCAGCAGCCAAGGGCAGGGAATGAATGAAAAACTGTTTTTT. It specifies CASSQGQGMNEKLFF.

The CDR3 here is CATSGYTGLRADTQYF. The CDR3 bases are TGTGCCACCAGCGGCTACACAGGGTTGCGGGCAGATACGCAGTATTTT. The chain employs TRBV15 and TRBJ2-3, with a weak D call TRBD1 (6 bases). This CDR3 has 16 amino acids. Germline CDR1 and CDR2: LNHNV and YYDKDF (reference sequence). Deletions cut 5 bases from V and 4 bases from J, with 19 bases between.

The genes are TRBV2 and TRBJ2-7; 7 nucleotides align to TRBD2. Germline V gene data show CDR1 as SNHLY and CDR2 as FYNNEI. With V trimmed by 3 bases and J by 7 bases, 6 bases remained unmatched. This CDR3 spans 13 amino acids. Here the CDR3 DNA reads TGTGCCAGCAGTGAGCGGGTGCGGGGGGAGCAGTACTTC. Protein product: CASSERVRGEQYF.

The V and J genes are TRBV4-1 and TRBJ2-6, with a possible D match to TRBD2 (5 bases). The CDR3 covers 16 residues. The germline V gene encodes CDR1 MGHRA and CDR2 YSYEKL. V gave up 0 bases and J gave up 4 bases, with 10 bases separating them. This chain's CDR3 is CASSQDRGSGANVLTF. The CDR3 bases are TGCGCCAGCAGCCAAGATCGGGGTTCCGGGGCCAACGTCCTGACTTTC.

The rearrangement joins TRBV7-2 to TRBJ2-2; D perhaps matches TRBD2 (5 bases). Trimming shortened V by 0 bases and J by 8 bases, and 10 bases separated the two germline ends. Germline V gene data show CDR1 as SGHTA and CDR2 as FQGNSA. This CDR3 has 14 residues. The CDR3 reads CASSLAPRAGELFF. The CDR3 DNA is TGTGCCAGCAGCTTAGCCCCGCGGGCAGGGGAGCTGTTTTTT.

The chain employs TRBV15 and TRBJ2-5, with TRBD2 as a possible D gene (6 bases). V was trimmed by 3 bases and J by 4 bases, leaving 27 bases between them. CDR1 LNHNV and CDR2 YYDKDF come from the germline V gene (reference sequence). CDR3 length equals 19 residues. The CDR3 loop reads CATSSPKGQGPVRGETQYF. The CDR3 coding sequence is TGTGCCACCAGCAGCCCTAAGGGCCAGGGCCCCGTGCGGGGAGAGACCCAGTACTTC.

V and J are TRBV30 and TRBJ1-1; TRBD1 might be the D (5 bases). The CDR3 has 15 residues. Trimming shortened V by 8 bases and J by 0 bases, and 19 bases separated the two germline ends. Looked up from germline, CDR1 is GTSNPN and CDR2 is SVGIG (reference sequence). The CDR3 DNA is TGTGCCCGACAGAGAAGCTTTAGGATGAACACTGAAGCTTTCTTT. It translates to CARQRSFRMNTEAFF.

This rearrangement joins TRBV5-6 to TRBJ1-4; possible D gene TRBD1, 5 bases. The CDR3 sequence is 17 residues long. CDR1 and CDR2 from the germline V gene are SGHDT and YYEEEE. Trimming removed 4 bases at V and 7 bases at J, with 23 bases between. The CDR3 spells CASSLSGGPGRSEKLFF. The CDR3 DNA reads TGTGCCAGCAGCCTCTCCGGGGGTCCTGGCAGGAGTGAAAAACTGTTTTTT.

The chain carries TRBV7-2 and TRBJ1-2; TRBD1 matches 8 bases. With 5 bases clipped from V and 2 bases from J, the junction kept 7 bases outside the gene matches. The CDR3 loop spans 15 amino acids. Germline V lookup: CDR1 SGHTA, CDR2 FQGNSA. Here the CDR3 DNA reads TGTGCCAGCAGCCGGTGGGGACAGGAAAACTATGGCTACACCTTC. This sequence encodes CASSRWGQENYGYTF. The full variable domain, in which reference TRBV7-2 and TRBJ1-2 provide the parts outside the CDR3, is GAGVSQSPSNKVTEKGKDVELRCDPISGHTALYWYRQSLGQGLEFLIYFQGNSAPDKSGLPSDRFSAERTGGSVSTLTIQRTQQEDSAVYLCASSRWGQENYGYTFGSGTRLTVV.

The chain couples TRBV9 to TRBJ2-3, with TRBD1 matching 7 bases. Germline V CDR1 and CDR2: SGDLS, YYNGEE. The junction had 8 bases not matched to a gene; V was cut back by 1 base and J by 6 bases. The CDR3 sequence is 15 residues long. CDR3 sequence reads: CASSVPPRDSDTQYF. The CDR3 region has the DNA TGTGCCAGCAGCGTACCCCCCCGGGACAGCGATACGCAGTATTTT.

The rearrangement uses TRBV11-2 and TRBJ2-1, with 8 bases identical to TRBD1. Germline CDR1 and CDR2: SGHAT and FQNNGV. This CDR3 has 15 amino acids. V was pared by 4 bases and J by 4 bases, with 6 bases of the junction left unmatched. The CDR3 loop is CASSSRDRQYNEQFF. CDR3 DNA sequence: TGTGCCAGCAGCTCCCGGGACAGGCAGTACAATGAGCAGTTCTTC. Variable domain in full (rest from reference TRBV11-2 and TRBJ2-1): EAGVAQSPRYKIIEKRQSVAFWCNPISGHATLYWYQQILGQGPKLLIQFQNNGVVDDSQLPKDRFSAERLKGVDSTLKIQPAKLEDSAVYLCASSSRDRQYNEQFFGPGTRLTVL.

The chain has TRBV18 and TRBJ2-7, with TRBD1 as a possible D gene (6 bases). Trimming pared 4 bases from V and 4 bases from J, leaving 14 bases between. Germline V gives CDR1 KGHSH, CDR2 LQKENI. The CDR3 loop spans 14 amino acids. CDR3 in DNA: TGTGCCAGCTCACAGACAGGAGAAGGGTACGAGCAGTACTTC. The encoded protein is CASSQTGEGYEQYF.

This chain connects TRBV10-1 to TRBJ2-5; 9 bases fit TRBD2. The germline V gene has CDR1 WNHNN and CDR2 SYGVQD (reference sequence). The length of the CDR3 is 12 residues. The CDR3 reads CGRRGGEETQYF. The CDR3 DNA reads TGCGGGCGGCGGGGGGGCGAGGAGACCCAGTACTTC.

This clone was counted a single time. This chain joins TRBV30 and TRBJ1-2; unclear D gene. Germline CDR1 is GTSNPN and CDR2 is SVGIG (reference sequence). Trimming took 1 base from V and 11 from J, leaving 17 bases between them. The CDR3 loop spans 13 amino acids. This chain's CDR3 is CAWSGGEWVGYTF. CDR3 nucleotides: TGTGCCTGGAGTGGCGGGGAATGGGTTGGTTACACCTTC.

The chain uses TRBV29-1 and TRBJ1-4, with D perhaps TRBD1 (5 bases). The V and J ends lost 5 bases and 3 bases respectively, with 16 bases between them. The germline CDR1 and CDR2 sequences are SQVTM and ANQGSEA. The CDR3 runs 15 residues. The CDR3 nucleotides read TGCAGCGTTCGGGGGGGTCTCGCGGCTAATGAAAAACTGTTTTTT. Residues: CSVRGGLAANEKLFF.

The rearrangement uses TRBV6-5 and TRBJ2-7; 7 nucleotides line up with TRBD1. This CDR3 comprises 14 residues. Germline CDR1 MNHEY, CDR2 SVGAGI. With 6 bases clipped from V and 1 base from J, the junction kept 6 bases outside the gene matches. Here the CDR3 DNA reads TGTGCCAGCAGAATCCGGGACAGATCCTACGAGCAGTACTTC. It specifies CASRIRDRSYEQYF.

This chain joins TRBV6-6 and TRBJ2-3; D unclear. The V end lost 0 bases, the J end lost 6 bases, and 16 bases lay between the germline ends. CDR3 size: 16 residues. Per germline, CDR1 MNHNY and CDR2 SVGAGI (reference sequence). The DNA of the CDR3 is TGTGCCAGCAGTTACTCGTCGGCTGCCAGAGCGGATACGCAGTATTTT. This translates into CASSYSSAARADTQYF.

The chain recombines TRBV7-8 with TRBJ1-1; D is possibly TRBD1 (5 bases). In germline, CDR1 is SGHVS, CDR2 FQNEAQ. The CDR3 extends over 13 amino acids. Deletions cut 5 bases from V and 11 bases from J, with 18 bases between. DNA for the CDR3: TGTGCCAGCAGCCTACGAGGGACTATGGTGGCTTTCTTT. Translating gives CASSLRGTMVAFF.

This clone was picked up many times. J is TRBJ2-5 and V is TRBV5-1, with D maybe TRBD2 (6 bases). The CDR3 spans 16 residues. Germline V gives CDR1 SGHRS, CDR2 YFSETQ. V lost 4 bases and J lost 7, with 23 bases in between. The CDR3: CASSPEASAQTGTQYF. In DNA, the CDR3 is TGCGCCAGCAGCCCAGAGGCTAGCGCCCAGACCGGGACCCAGTACTTC.

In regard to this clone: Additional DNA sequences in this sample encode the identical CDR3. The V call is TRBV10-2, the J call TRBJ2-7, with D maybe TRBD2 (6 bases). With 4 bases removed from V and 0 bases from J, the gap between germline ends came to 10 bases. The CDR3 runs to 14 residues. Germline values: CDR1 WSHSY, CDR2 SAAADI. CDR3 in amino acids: CASSVAGSSYEQYF. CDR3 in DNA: TGCGCCAGCAGTGTTGCCGGGAGCTCCTACGAGCAGTACTTC.